This T cell receptor (beta chain) was found in a study of blood T cells in healthy people across ages. Primed by a sample-barcoded 5' primer and a J-beta primer mix, a second PCR proceeded for about 6 to 12 cycles. Each cDNA molecule, via a template-switch adaptor with 12 random nucleotides, was tagged. MiXCR, run by TCRdb on the 5' RACE reads, gives a single entry per CDR3 protein. The sample comprises 800,000 to 1,300,000 distinct CDR3 sequences, about 25% of which are singletons, and around 0.75% rests with the top ten. At least 6 million PBMCs were isolated per sample. Germline V lookup: CDR1 SGDLS, CDR2 YYNGEE. V lost 0 bases and J 1 base, leaving 19 bases between the germline ends. The CDR3 runs 18 residues. This sample was also put to use in a study of T cells of mothers and their children. That study reports: Extracted RNA, in its entirety, went into cDNA synthesis at around 1.5 ug per 15 ul.

Sequencing input: blood. The source of this sequence is a girl aged 2 to 10 in good health. The chain carries TRBV9 and TRBJ1-1; no clear D gene. CDR3 region: CASSVEGGASPENTEAFF. CDR3 bases: TGTGCCAGCAGCGTAGAAGGCGGAGCCAGCCCAGAGAACACTGAAGCTTTCTTT.